This T cell receptor (beta chain) stems from a study of T cell repertoires in cytomegalovirus infection. Details on this clonotype: Its specificity is unknown.

TCRdb reprocessed the reads with MiXCR, giving one entry per CDR3 protein. The sample lists fewer than 350,000 distinct CDR3 sequences, about 17% occurring once. The ends lost 6 bases at V and 4 bases at J; junction bases unmatched: 7. The CDR3 has 14 residues. CDR1 and CDR2 from the germline V gene are MDHEN and SYDVKM. Study-wide points: Public TCR beta family frequency separated CMV-and-HLA carriers, including in an independent cohort.

The chain couples TRBV28 to TRBJ1-2; 8 bases match TRBD1. Sequencing input: PBMCs. This receptor was identified in a human donor in good health (CMV status not recorded). Some clones in this sample may be carry-over from other donors' samples. The CDR3 region has the DNA TGTGCCAGCAGCCCTAGCGACAGGGGCTATGGCTACACCTTC. Translation: CASSPSDRGYGYTF.